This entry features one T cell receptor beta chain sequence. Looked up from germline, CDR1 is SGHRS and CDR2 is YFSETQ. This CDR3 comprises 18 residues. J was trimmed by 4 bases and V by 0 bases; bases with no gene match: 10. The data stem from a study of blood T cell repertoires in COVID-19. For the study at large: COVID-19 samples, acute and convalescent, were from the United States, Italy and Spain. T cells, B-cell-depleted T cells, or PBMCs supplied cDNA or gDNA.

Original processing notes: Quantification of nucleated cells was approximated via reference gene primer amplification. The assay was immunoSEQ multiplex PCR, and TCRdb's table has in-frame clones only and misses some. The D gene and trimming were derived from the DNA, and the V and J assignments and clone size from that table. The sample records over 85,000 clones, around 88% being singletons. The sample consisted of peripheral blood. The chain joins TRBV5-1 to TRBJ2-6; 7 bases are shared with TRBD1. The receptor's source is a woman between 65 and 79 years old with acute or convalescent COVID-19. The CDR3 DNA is TGCGCCAGCAGCTTGGGCTCAGGGGGATCGGGAGGGGCCAACGTCCTGACTTTC. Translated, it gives CASSLGSGGSGGANVLTF.